This TCR beta chain was recovered during a study of blood T cell repertoires in COVID-19. Study-wide context: COVID-19 samples, acute and convalescent, were from the United States, Italy and Spain. PBMCs, B-cell-depleted T cells, or T cells provided the cDNA or gDNA that made up the material.

Original processing notes: Reference gene primer amplification yielded estimated nucleated cell counts. This table comes from immunoSEQ multiplex PCR, and its TCRdb copy is limited to in-frame clones, with some not included. V and J calls and clone size come straight from that table; D and trimming were deduced from the DNA. This sample carries around 68,000 clones, 70% to 85% of them seen once, and the ten largest clones take just under 10%. The germline V and J ends were trimmed by 2 bases and 9 bases, with 17 bases remaining between them. There are 15 residues in the CDR3. The receptor was isolated from a woman in her forties or fifties with acute or convalescent COVID-19. Sequencing was performed on peripheral blood. This rearrangement joins TRBV23-1 to TRBJ1-5; D call uncertain. TRBV23-1 is assigned to the ORF class and has an uncertain function. CDR3 DNA: TGCGCCAGCAGTCAAGATGATGAGTTCAATGGGCCCCAGCATTTT. Protein product: CASSQDDEFNGPQHF.